These 14 T cell receptor beta chains were all obtained from the same sample, sequenced in a study of blood T cell repertoires in COVID-19. Only in-frame clones appear in the TCRdb table, and some are missing; sequencing was by immunoSEQ multiplex PCR. The sample includes approximately 230,000 clones, around 85% of them seen just once. The sample consisted of peripheral blood. The source of these receptors is a man older than 75 with acute or convalescent COVID-19.

The chain carries TRBV23-1 and TRBJ1-4; 9 positions agree with TRBD1. TRBV23-1 has ORF status, its function being uncertain. The CDR3 has 17 residues. V lost 1 base to trimming and J lost 0 bases; unmatched junction nucleotides: 3. Here the CDR3 reads CASSQLTGGATNEKLFF. In DNA form, the CDR3 reads TGCGCCAGCAGTCAATTGACAGGGGGAGCAACTAATGAAAAACTGTTTTTT.

V is TRBV5-1 and J is TRBJ2-7; D may be TRBD1 (6 bases). The CDR3 contains 15 residues. V shed 1 base and J shed 2 bases, with 13 bases lying between them. From germline, CDR1 is SGHRS and CDR2 YFSETQ. Here the CDR3 reads CASSLSTGKTYEQYF. Here the CDR3 DNA reads TGCGCCAGCAGCTTGAGTACAGGGAAAACCTACGAGCAGTACTTC.

The chain is built from TRBV7-2 and TRBJ2-5; 7 bases line up with TRBD2. From germline, CDR1 is SGHTA and CDR2 FQGNSA. Germline trimming cut 3 bases from V and 4 bases from J; bases unmatched to any gene: 8. The length of the CDR3 is 15 residues. CDR3 residues: CASSFPSGNGETQYF. DNA for the CDR3: TGTGCCAGCAGCTTTCCCAGCGGGAATGGAGAGACCCAGTACTTC.

This clone appeared many times. The V call is TRBV10-2, the J call TRBJ1-4; a possible D gene is TRBD1 (5 bases). In germline, CDR1 is WSHSY, CDR2 SAAADI. The CDR3 has 16 amino acids. V lost 6 bases, J lost 0 bases, and 14 bases lay in between. Here the CDR3 DNA reads TGCGCCAGCAGAGGCGACAGTGTGGCAACTAATGAAAAACTGTTTTTT. Protein sequence: CASRGDSVATNEKLFF.

This sequence joins TRBV11-2 and TRBJ2-7; D is possibly TRBD1 (6 bases). V was clipped by 1 base and J by 3 bases, with 13 bases between them. The CDR3 extends over 15 amino acids. Germline CDR1 and CDR2: SGHAT and FQNNGV. The CDR3 DNA is TGTGCCAGCAGCTTAGCTCTGGACAGTTACTACGAGCAGTACTTC. Its translation: CASSLALDSYYEQYF. The variable domain in full, completed from reference TRBV11-2 and TRBJ2-7, reads EAGVAQSPRYKIIEKRQSVAFWCNPISGHATLYWYQQILGQGPKLLIQFQNNGVVDDSQLPKDRFSAERLKGVDSTLKIQPAKLEDSAVYLCASSLALDSYYEQYFGPGTRLTVT.

The chain employs TRBV4-2 and TRBJ2-1, with TRBD2 matching 9 bases. Germline lookup yields CDR1 LGHNA and CDR2 YNFKEQ. The V and J ends lost 3 bases and 9 bases, in that order; junction bases with no gene match: 12. This CDR3 has 16 residues. CDR3: CASSHAGTSSSAEQFF. CDR3 in DNA: TGTGCCAGCAGCCACGCCGGGACTAGCTCCTCAGCTGAGCAGTTCTTC.

DNA of the CDR3: TGTGCCACCGGACGGGGGACGGCTAACTATGGCTACACCTTC. Translating gives CATGRGTANYGYTF. This chain connects TRBV10-3 to TRBJ1-2, with a possible D match to TRBD1 (5 bases). CDR1 and CDR2 (germline): ENHRY, SYGVKD. V was pared by 10 bases and J by 0 bases, with 15 bases between. This CDR3 has 14 amino acids.

In its sample, this clone was seen a few times. This chain uses TRBV6-5 with TRBJ1-1; a possible D gene is TRBD1 (5 bases). This CDR3 has 15 amino acids. The V end was cut by 10 bases, the J end by 4 bases, with 22 bases between. Germline V CDR1 and CDR2: MNHEY, SVGAGI. This CDR3 reads CATRPEGGVGTEAFF. CDR3 DNA sequence: TGTGCCACCAGACCGGAGGGAGGGGTTGGCACTGAAGCTTTCTTT.

V and J are TRBV19 and TRBJ1-1, with 8 bases matching TRBD1. CDR1 and CDR2 (germline): LNHDA, SQIVND (reference sequence). Trimming removed 4 bases from V and 1 base from J; junction bases left unmatched: 5. This CDR3 comprises 15 residues. The CDR3 spells CASSNPGGANTEAFF. The CDR3 region has the DNA TGTGCCAGTAGTAATCCAGGGGGCGCGAACACTGAAGCTTTCTTT.

The chain is built from TRBV18 and TRBJ2-1; tentative D call: TRBD2 (6 bases). Germline assignment: CDR1 KGHSH and CDR2 LQKENI. The CDR3 runs 16 residues. With 0 bases removed from V and 7 bases from J, the gap between germline ends came to 16 bases. The CDR3 loop is CASSPPWVADRNEQFF. CDR3 sequence (DNA): TGTGCCAGCTCACCACCGTGGGTAGCGGATCGTAATGAGCAGTTCTTC.

The V and J genes are TRBV5-1 and TRBJ2-7; D might be TRBD2 (6 bases). The CDR3 covers 15 residues. Deletions cut 6 bases from V and 2 bases from J, with 18 bases between. Germline V gives CDR1 SGHRS, CDR2 YFSETQ. The CDR3 sequence: CASTLRGTPTYEQYF. In DNA form, the CDR3 reads TGCGCCAGCACCCTAAGAGGGACTCCGACCTACGAGCAGTACTTC.

The CDR3 sequence is CASSMYGGQGGQPQHF. The CDR3 nucleotides read TGTGCCAGTAGTATGTACGGCGGACAGGGAGGACAGCCCCAGCATTTT. The V and J genes are TRBV19 and TRBJ1-5; 8 bases fit TRBD1. The V gene's germline CDR1 is LNHDA and CDR2 SQIVND (reference sequence). The CDR3 is 16 residues long. The J segment lost 7 bases and the V segment lost 3 bases, leaving 11 bases of the junction unmatched.

In its sample, this clone was seen a few times. The gene calls are TRBV6-5 and TRBJ1-5, with 7 bases lining up with TRBD1. Looked up from germline, CDR1 is MNHEY and CDR2 is SVGAGI. The length of the CDR3 is 12 residues. The ends lost 7 bases at V and 9 bases at J; junction bases unmatched: 6. The CDR3 loop is CASNTGVGPQHF. CDR3 bases: TGTGCCAGCAACACAGGGGTTGGGCCCCAGCATTTT.

This clone was seen only once. V and J are TRBV2 and TRBJ2-6; D gene unclear. V was trimmed by 5 bases and J by 13 bases, leaving 12 bases between them. The CDR3 sequence is 12 residues long. From germline, CDR1 is SNHLY and CDR2 FYNNEI. The CDR3 coding sequence is TGTGCCAGCAGTTTTTATGGGCCGGTCCTGACTTTC. Translation gives CASSFYGPVLTF.